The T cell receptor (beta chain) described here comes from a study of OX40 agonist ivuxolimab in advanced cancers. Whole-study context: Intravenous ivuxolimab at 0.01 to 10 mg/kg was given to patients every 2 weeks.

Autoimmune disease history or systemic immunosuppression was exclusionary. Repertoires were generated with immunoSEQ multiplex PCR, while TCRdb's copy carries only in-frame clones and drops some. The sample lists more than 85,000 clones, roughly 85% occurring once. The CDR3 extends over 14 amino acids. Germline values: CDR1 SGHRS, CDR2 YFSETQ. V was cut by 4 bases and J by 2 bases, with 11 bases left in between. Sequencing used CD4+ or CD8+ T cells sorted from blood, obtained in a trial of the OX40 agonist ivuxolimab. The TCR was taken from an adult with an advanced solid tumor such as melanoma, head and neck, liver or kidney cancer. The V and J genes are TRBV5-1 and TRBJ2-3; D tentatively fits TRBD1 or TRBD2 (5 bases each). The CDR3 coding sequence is TGCGCCAGCAGCCCGGGACGGCACACAGATACGCAGTATTTT. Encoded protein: CASSPGRHTDTQYF.